This entry lists 16 T cell receptor beta chains sequenced from one sample in a study of cytomegalovirus exposure and HLA in healthy donors. It was with 60 Vbeta and 13 Jbeta primers that the PCR ran. Using immunoSEQ multiplex PCR, the repertoire was profiled, and TCRdb retains in-frame clones only, with some absent. The sample yields roughly 130,000 clones, less than 85% seen once. Sequencing used PBMCs. The receptors stem from a woman aged 45-59 years in good health and CMV-seropositive.

This clone was observed once. V usage is TRBV11-2 and J usage is TRBJ1-5, with TRBD1 identical over 10 bases. Germline-derived CDR1 and CDR2 are SGHAT and FQNNGV. This CDR3 is 16 amino acids long. With 0 bases clipped from V and 4 bases from J, the junction kept 3 bases outside the gene matches. In DNA, the CDR3 is TGTGCCAGCAGCTTAGAGGGGACAGGGGTAAATCAGCCCCAGCATTTT. The encoded protein is CASSLEGTGVNQPQHF.

This clone was seen only once. The CDR3 nucleotides are TGTGCCAGCAGAATCGGAGGTTCACCCCTCCACTTT. Encoded protein: CASRIGGSPLHF. J is TRBJ1-6 and V is TRBV27; D is uncertain. CDR3 length equals 12 residues. V dropped 6 bases and J dropped 9 bases, with 9 bases sitting between them. Germline CDR1 MNHEY, CDR2 SMNVEV (reference sequence).

This clone showed up just once. The gene calls are TRBV7-3 and TRBJ2-1, with 7 positions matching TRBD1. V lost 6 bases and J lost 0; bases outside the gene matches: 2. The CDR3 runs 14 residues. Germline CDR1 is SGHTA and CDR2 is FQGTGA. The chain's CDR3 is CASSPGGSYNEQFF. CDR3 in DNA: TGTGCCAGCAGTCCAGGGGGCTCCTACAATGAGCAGTTCTTC. Looking up the rest from reference TRBV7-3 and TRBJ2-1 gives the full variable domain: GAGVSQTPSNKVTEKGKYVELRCDPISGHTALYWYRQSLGQGPEFLIYFQGTGAADDSGLPNDRFFAVRPEGSVSTLKIQRTERGDSAVYLCASSPGGSYNEQFFGPGTRLTVL.

The V and J genes are TRBV10-1 and TRBJ1-2, with TRBD1 matching over 9 bases. CDR3 size: 14 residues. Trimming took 7 bases from V and 6 from J; bases not matched to a gene: 9. Germline assignment: CDR1 WNHNN and CDR2 SYGVQD (reference sequence). The CDR3 is CASNDYRGRNGYTF. The CDR3 coding sequence is TGCGCCAGCAATGATTACAGGGGGCGGAATGGCTACACCTTC.

The CDR3 DNA follows: TGTGCCAGCAGCTCCACAGGGGAAGAGCAGTACTTC. This gives the protein CASSSTGEEQYF. The rearrangement uses TRBV7-9 and TRBJ2-7; 7 bases are shared with TRBD1. With V trimmed by 4 bases and J by 7 bases, 4 bases remained unmatched. This CDR3 is 12 amino acids long. The germline V gene has CDR1 SEHNR and CDR2 FQNEAQ (reference sequence). Based on the CDR3 plus reference TRBV7-9 and TRBJ2-7, the full variable domain is DTGVSQNPRHKITKRGQNVTFRCDPISEHNRLYWYRQTLGQGPEFLTYFQNEAQLEKSRLLSDRFSAERPKGSFSTLEIQRTEQGDSAMYLCASSSTGEEQYFGPGTRLTVT.

This chain joins TRBV4-2 and TRBJ2-3; perhaps TRBD1 as D (6 bases). CDR3 length: 13 residues. The V gene's germline CDR1 is LGHNA and CDR2 YNFKEQ. The V end lost 0 bases, the J end lost 5 bases, and 6 bases lay between the germline ends. CDR3 nucleotides: TGTGCCAGCAGCCAAGAAGGGGGAGATACGCAGTATTTT. Translation: CASSQEGGDTQYF.

The V gene is TRBV6-1, the J gene TRBJ1-2; D perhaps matches TRBD1 (5 bases). This CDR3 has 16 amino acids. Trimming shortened V by 4 bases and J by 8 bases, and 23 bases separated the two germline ends. Germline loops: CDR1 MNHNS, CDR2 SASEGT. CDR3 nucleotides: TGTGCCAGCAGTGTAGTAGCCGGGGGAATGCTGGGGGGCTACACCTTC. It is translated as CASSVVAGGMLGGYTF.

This clone was picked up one time. The rearrangement joins TRBV4-1 to TRBJ2-6; unclear D gene. Germline V gives CDR1 MGHRA, CDR2 YSYEKL. The CDR3 sequence is 15 residues long. V was pared by 0 bases and J by 1 base, with 4 bases between. CDR3 residues: CASSQDSSGANVLTF. The CDR3 nucleotides are TGCGCCAGCAGCCAAGATAGTTCTGGGGCCAACGTCCTGACTTTC.

This sequence joins TRBV30 and TRBJ2-6; the D gene is possibly TRBD2 (5 bases). With 3 bases removed from V and 3 bases from J, the gap between germline ends came to 12 bases. The germline CDR1 and CDR2 sequences are GTSNPN and SVGIG (reference sequence). CDR3 length: 15 amino acids. CDR3 region: CAWRPRGSGANVLTF. CDR3 nucleotide sequence: TGTGCCTGGAGGCCCCGGGGTAGTGGGGCCAACGTCCTGACTTTC.

The V and J genes are TRBV6-1 and TRBJ2-5, with 11 bases fitting TRBD1. CDR1 and CDR2 from the germline V gene are MNHNS and SASEGT. Trimming at V came to 5 bases and at J to 9 bases, leaving 8 bases not matched to a gene. The CDR3 runs 14 residues. The CDR3 region is CASSRDRGFLPQYF. CDR3 nucleotide sequence: TGTGCCAGCAGTCGGGACAGGGGGTTCCTGCCCCAGTACTTC.

In its sample, this clone was seen once. V is TRBV6-5 and J is TRBJ2-3, with D possibly TRBD1 on 6 matching bases. Germline CDR1 and CDR2: MNHEY and SVGAGI. The CDR3 runs to 11 residues. Trimming cost V 7 bases and J 7 bases, with 9 bases left between them. The CDR3 here is CASTQGHTQYF. In nucleotides, the CDR3 is TGTGCCAGCACACAGGGTCATACGCAGTATTTT.

The V gene is TRBV4-1, the J gene TRBJ2-3; TRBD2 agrees at 12 bases. Trimming took 4 bases from V and 4 from J; bases not matched to a gene: 6. The germline V gene has CDR1 MGHRA and CDR2 YSYEKL. CDR3 length: 16 residues. CDR3 loop: CASSRVLAGGADTQYF. CDR3 in DNA: TGCGCCAGCAGCCGCGTACTAGCGGGGGGCGCAGATACGCAGTATTTT.

The J gene is TRBJ1-2, the V gene TRBV30; D may be TRBD1 (5 bases). Germline CDR1 is GTSNPN and CDR2 is SVGIG (reference sequence). Trimming removed 4 bases from V and 4 bases from J, with 13 bases in between. The CDR3 is 13 residues long. CDR3 residues: CAWTVGRPYGYTF. In DNA, the CDR3 is TGTGCCTGGACGGTGGGGCGGCCCTATGGCTACACCTTC.

This rearrangement joins TRBV19 to TRBJ2-2; 7 bases are a match to TRBD1. Unmatched junction bases numbered 7, after V lost 8 bases and J lost 1 base. Germline CDR1 is LNHDA and CDR2 is SQIVND (reference sequence). The CDR3 is 15 amino acids. The CDR3 DNA reads as TGTGCCAGTGGCCTCCGGGACAGGAACACCGGGGAGCTGTTTTTT. It codes for CASGLRDRNTGELFF.

V and J are TRBV5-1 and TRBJ1-1, with D possibly being TRBD1 (5 bases). Germline V gives CDR1 SGHRS, CDR2 YFSETQ. The V and J ends lost 2 bases and 5 bases respectively, with 7 bases between them. The CDR3 extends over 12 amino acids. CDR3 coding DNA: TGCGCCAGCAGCTTCGGGGGGACTGAAGCTTTCTTT. Encoded protein: CASSFGGTEAFF.

There are a few counts of this clone. This sample also contains other DNA sequences that code for the same CDR3. This chain uses TRBV2 with TRBJ2-5, with 11 bases aligning to TRBD1. Germline CDR1 SNHLY, CDR2 FYNNEI. V dropped 6 bases and J dropped 4; count of bases not matched to a gene: 1. CDR3 length equals 13 residues. The CDR3 nucleotides are TGTGCCAGCAGGGGACAGGGGGGAGAGACCCAGTACTTC. This gives the protein CASRGQGGETQYF.